These 2 T cell receptor beta chains share one sample of origin, sequenced in a study of beta chain features in type 1 diabetes. Findings and limits, study-wide: The study found moderately but significantly shorter TCRB CDR3s in all four CD4+ subsets of Type 1 diabetes patients.

The study reverse transcribed the entire isolated RNA, so it sequenced expressed TCRB transcripts. The assay was immunoSEQ multiplex PCR, and TCRdb's table has in-frame clones only and misses some. The sample includes about 170,000 clones, under 9.5% of them seen just once. For these TCRs, the target antigens are not known. Sequencing was done on a sample of central memory CD4+ T cells from blood. These receptors all come from a man between 18 and 35 years old with type 1 diabetes.

This clone was counted between two and nine times. The chain uses TRBV9 and TRBJ1-4, with D uncertain. The CDR3 has 15 residues. CDR1 is SGDLS, CDR2 YYNGEE, per germline. Trimming removed 4 bases from V and 8 bases from J, with 18 bases in between. The CDR3 DNA follows: TGTGCCAGCAGCACCCGGCCGTCGGGAGACGAAAAACTGTTTTTT. Its translation: CASSTRPSGDEKLFF.

This clone was counted a few times. Germline and junction disagree at one end, which may indicate a read error. This chain uses TRBV5-1 with TRBJ2-1, with D possibly being TRBD1 (5 bases). Germline V CDR1 and CDR2: SGHRS, YFSETQ. The CDR3 spans 15 residues. CDR3 amino acids: CASSLRGPPYNEQFF. CDR3 in DNA: TGCGCCAGCAGCTTAAGGGGTCCGCCCTATAATGAGCAGTTCTTC. Full variable domain (outside the CDR3, taken from reference TRBV5-1 and TRBJ2-1): KAGVTQTPRYLIKTRGQQVTLSCSPISGHRSVSWYQQTPGQGLQFLFEYFSETQRNKGNFPGRFSGRQFSNSRSEMNVSTLELGDSALYLCASSLRGPPYNEQFFGPGTRLTVL.